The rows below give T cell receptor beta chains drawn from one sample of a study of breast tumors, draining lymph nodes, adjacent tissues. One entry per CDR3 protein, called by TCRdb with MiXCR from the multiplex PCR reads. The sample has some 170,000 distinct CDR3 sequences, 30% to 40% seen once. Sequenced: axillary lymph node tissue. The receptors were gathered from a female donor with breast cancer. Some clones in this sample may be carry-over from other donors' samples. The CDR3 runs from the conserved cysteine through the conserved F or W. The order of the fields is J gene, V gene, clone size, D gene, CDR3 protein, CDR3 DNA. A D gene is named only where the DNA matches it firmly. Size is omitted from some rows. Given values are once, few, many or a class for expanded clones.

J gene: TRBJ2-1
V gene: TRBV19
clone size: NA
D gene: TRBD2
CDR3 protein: CAGSIGLAGGKDDNEQFF
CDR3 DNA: TGCGCCGGTAGCATAGGGCTAGCGGGAGGAAAGGACGACAATGAGCAGTTCTTC

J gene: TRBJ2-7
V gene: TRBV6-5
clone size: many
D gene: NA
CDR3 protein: CASGNQGTSYEQYF
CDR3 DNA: TGTGCCAGCGGTAACCAGGGGACTTCCTACGAGCAGTACTTC

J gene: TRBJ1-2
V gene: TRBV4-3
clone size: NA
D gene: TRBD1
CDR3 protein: CASSLGTGVPFYGYTF
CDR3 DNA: TGCGCCAGCAGCCTTGGGACAGGGGTCCCCTTCTATGGCTACACCTTC

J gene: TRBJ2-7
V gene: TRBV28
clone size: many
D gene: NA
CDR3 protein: CASSLSEPGEQYF
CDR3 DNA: TGTGCCAGCAGTTTGTCAGAACCGGGCGAGCAGTACTTC

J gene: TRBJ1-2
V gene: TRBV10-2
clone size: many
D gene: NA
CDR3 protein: CASSIGTPLGYTF
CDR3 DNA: TGCGCCAGCAGTATCGGGACGCCCCTAGGCTACACCTTC

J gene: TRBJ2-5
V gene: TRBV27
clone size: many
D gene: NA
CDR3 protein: CASSLRPKQETQYF
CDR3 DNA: TGTGCCAGCAGTTTGCGGCCCAAACAAGAGACCCAGTACTTC

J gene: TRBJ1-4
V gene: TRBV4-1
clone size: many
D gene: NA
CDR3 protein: CASSQDVVTNEKLFF
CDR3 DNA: TGCGCCAGCAGCCAAGATGTCGTCACTAATGAAAAACTGTTTTTT

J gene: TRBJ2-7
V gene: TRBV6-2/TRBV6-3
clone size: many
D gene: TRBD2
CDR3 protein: CASSYGREQDYEQYF
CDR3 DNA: TGTGCCAGCAGTTACGGGCGGGAGCAGGACTACGAGCAGTACTTC

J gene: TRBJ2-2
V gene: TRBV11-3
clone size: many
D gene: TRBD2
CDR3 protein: CASSPHGLAGETGELFF
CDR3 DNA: TGTGCCAGCAGCCCCCACGGGCTAGCGGGAGAAACTGGGGAGCTGTTTTTT

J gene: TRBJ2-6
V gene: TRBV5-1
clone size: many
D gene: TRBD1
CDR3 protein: CASSLWGQGDSGANVLTF
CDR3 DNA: TGCGCCAGCAGCTTGTGGGGACAGGGAGACTCTGGGGCCAACGTCCTGACTTTC

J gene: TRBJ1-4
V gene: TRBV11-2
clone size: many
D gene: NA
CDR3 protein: CASSLFSEKLFF
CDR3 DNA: TGTGCCAGCAGCTTATTCTCTGAAAAACTGTTTTTT

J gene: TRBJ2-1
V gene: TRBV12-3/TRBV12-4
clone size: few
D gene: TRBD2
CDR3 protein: CASSFGGSGTYNEQFF
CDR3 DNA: TGTGCCAGCAGTTTCGGGGGTAGCGGGACCTACAATGAGCAGTTCTTC

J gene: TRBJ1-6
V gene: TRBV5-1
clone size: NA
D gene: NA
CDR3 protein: CASSLEEGGYGSPLHF
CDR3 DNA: TGCGCCAGCAGCTTGGAGGAGGGAGGGTACGGTTCACCCCTCCACTTT

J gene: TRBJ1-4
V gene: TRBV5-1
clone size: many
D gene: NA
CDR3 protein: CASSLVGGENLFF
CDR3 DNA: TGCGCCAGCAGCTTGGTGGGGGGTGAAAACCTGTTTTTT

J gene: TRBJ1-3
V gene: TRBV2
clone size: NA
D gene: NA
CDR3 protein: CASSEATGGTIYF
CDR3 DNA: TGTGCCAGCAGTGAAGCTACGGGGGGCACCATATATTTT

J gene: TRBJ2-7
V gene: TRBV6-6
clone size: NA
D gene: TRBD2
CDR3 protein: CASSHLAGSQYELYF
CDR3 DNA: TGTGCCAGCAGTCACCTAGCGGGGTCGCAATACGAGCTGTACTTC

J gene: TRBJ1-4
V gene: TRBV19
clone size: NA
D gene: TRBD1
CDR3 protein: CASSPDRAPWEKLFF
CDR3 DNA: TGTGCCAGTAGTCCGGACAGGGCCCCCTGGGAAAAACTGTTTTTT

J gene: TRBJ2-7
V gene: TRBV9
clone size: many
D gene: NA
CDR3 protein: CASSPPSGPGAYEQYF
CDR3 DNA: TGTGCCAGCAGCCCTCCTTCCGGGCCCGGGGCCTACGAGCAGTACTTC

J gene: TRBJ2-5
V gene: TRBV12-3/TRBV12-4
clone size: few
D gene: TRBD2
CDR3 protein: CASSSRRGGQRGETQYF
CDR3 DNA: TGTGCCAGCAGCTCCCGCCGGGGGGGCCAACGTGGAGAGACCCAGTACTTC

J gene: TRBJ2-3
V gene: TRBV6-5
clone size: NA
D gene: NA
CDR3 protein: CASSASELLYTDTQYF
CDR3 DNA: TGCGCCAGCAGCGCCAGTGAACTTCTTTACACAGATACGCAGTATTTT

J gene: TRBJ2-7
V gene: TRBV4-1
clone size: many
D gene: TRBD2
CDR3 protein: CASSRGLAGVGEQYF
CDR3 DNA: TGCGCCAGCAGCCGAGGACTAGCGGGAGTTGGAGAGCAGTACTTC

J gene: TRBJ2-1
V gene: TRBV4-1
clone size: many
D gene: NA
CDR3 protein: CASSQLGVANEQFF
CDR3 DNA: TGCGCCAGCAGCCAACTGGGGGTAGCGAATGAGCAGTTCTTC

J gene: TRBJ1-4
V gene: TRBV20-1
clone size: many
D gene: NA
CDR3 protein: CSATFSATNEKLFF
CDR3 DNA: TGCAGTGCGACATTTAGTGCAACTAATGAAAAACTGTTTTTT

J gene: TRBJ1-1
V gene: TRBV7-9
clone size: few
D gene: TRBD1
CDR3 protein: CASSSGQGSMNTEAFF
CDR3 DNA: TGTGCCAGCAGCTCTGGACAGGGGTCAATGAACACTGAAGCTTTCTTT

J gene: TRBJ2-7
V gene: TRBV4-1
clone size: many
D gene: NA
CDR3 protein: CASSQEAGNYEQYF
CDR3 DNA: TGCGCCAGCAGCCAAGAGGCAGGGAACTACGAGCAGTACTTC

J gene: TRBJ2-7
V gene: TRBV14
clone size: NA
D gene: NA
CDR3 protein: CASSQSMGEQYF
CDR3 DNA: TGTGCTAGCAGCCAATCAATGGGCGAGCAGTACTTC

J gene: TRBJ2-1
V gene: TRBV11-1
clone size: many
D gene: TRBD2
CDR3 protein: CASSFKRGLAGPYNEQFF
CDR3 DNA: TGTGCCAGCAGCTTTAAAAGAGGACTAGCGGGACCCTACAATGAGCAGTTCTTC

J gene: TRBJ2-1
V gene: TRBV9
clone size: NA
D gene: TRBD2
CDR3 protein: CASSAGGAMQQFF
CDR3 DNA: TGTGCCAGCAGCGCGGGGGGGGCCATGCAGCAGTTCTTC

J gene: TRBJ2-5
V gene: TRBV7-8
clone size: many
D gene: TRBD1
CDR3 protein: CASSLGSIGTVQETQYF
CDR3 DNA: TGTGCCAGCAGCTTAGGTTCCATCGGGACAGTTCAAGAGACCCAGTACTTC

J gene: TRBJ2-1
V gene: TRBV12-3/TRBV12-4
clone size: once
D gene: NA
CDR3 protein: CASSRPGENEQFF
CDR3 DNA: TGTGCCAGCAGCCGGCCGGGGGAAAATGAGCAGTTCTTC

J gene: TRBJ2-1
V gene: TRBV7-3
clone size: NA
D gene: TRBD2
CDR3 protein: CASSVPKRLAGAGNEQFF
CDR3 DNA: TGTGCCAGCAGCGTACCGAAGAGACTAGCGGGAGCGGGAAATGAGCAGTTCTTC

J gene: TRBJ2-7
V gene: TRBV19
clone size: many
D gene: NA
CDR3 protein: CASSYPGTYEQYF
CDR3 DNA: TGTGCCAGTAGTTACCCGGGAACCTACGAGCAGTACTTC

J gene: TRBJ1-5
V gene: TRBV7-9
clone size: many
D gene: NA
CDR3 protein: CATAGGGNQPQHF
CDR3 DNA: TGTGCCACCGCGGGGGGTGGCAATCAGCCCCAGCATTTT

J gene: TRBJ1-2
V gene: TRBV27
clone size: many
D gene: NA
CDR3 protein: CASSSLTGNGYTF
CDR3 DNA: TGTGCCAGCAGTTCACTCACAGGGAATGGCTACACCTTC

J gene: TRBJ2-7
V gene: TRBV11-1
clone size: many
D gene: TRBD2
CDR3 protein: CASSSTSGSYEQYF
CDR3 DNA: TGTGCCAGCAGTTCGACTAGCGGGTCCTACGAGCAGTACTTC

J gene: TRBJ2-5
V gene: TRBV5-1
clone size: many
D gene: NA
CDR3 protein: CASSFPKETQYF
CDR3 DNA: TGCGCCAGCAGCTTTCCCAAAGAGACCCAGTACTTC

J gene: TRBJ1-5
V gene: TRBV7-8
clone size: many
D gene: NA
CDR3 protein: CASSLEGKYSNQPQHF
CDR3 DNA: TGTGCCAGCAGCTTAGAGGGGAAGTATAGCAATCAGCCCCAGCATTTT

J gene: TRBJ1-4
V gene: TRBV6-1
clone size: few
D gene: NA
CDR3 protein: CASSPPSRATNEKLFF
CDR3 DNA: TGTGCCAGCAGTCCCCCGTCACGGGCAACTAATGAAAAACTGTTTTTT

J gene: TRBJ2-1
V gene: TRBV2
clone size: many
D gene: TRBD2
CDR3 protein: CASRLAGLRNEQFF
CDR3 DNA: TGTGCCAGTCGACTAGCGGGGCTCCGGAATGAGCAGTTCTTC

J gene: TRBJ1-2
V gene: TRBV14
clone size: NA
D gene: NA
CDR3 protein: CASSQGRRGYTF
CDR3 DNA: TGTGCCAGCAGCCAAGGGAGGAGGGGCTACACCTTC

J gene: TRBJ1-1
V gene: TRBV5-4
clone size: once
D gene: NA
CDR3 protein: CASSNGHTEAFF
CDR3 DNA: TGTGCCAGCAGCAACGGACACACTGAAGCTTTCTTT

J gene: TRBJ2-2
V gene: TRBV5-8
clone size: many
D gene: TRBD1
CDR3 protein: CASSQRTGGVGELFF
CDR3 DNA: TGTGCCAGCAGCCAACGGACAGGGGGAGTCGGGGAGCTGTTTTTT

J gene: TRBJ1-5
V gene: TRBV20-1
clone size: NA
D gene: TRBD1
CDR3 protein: CSARNRGGEYLQPQHF
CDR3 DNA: TGCAGTGCTAGAAACCGAGGGGGCGAGTATCTTCAGCCCCAGCATTTT

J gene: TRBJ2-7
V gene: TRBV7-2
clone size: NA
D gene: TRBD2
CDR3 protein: CAISGDPSGQYF
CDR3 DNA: TGTGCCATCAGCGGGGACCCCTCCGGGCAGTACTTC

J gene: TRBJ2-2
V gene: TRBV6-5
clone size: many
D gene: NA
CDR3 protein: CASGRGTGELFF
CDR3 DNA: TGTGCCAGCGGCCGGGGTACCGGGGAGCTGTTTTTT

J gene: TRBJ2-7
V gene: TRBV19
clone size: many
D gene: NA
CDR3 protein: CASSMRSGSSYEQYF
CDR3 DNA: TGTGCCAGTAGTATGAGGAGCGGTAGCTCCTACGAGCAGTACTTC

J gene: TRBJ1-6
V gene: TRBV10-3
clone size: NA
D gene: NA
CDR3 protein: CATNREKSPLHF
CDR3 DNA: TGTGCCACCAACAGGGAGAAATCACCCCTCCACTTT

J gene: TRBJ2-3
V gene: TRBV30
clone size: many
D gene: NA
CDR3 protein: CASTLGVGTDTQYF
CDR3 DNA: TGTGCCTCGACACTAGGGGTCGGCACAGATACGCAGTATTTT

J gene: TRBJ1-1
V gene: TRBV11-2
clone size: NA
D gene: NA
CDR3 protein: CASRTSDLNTEAFF
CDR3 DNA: TGTGCCAGCAGGACATCAGACCTGAACACTGAAGCTTTCTTT

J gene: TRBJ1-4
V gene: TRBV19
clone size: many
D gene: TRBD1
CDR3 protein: CASTPDRGSEKLFF
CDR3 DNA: TGTGCCAGTACCCCCGACAGGGGAAGTGAAAAACTGTTTTTT

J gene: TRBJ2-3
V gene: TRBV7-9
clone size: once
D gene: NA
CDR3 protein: CASSPHLENTDTQYF
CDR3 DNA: TGTGCCAGCAGCCCCCATTTAGAGAACACAGATACGCAGTATTTT

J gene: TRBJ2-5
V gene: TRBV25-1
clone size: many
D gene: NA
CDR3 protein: CASSALSGTQYF
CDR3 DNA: TGTGCCAGCAGCGCCCTAAGTGGGACCCAGTACTTC

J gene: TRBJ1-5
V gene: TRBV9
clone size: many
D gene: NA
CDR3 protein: CASSVSGVNQPQHF
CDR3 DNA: TGTGCCAGCAGCGTATCAGGGGTCAATCAGCCCCAGCATTTT

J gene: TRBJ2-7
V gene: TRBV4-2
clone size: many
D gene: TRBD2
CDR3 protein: CASSQELDAGASYEQYF
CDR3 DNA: TGTGCCAGCAGCCAAGAGTTGGATGCGGGAGCCTCCTACGAGCAGTACTTC

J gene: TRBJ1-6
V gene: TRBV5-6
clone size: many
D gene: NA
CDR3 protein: CASSLDRDFHNSPLHF
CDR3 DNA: TGTGCCAGCAGCCTGGACAGAGACTTCCATAATTCACCCCTCCACTTT

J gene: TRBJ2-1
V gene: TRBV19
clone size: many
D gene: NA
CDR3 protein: CASSIKGPAFRDEQFF
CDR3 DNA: TGTGCCAGTAGTATCAAAGGGCCAGCGTTCAGGGATGAGCAGTTCTTC

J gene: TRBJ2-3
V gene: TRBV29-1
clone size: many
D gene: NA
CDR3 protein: CSGAADVATQYF
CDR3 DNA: TGCAGCGGGGCCGCGGATGTCGCTACGCAGTATTTT

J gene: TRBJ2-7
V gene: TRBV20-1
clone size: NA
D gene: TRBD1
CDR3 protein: CSARDRETEQYF
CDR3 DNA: TGCAGTGCTAGGGACAGGGAGACCGAGCAGTACTTC

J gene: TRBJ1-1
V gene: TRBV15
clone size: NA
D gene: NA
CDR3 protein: CATSPERITGPNTEAFF
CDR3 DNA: TGTGCCACCAGCCCGGAGAGAATTACAGGGCCCAACACTGAAGCTTTCTTT

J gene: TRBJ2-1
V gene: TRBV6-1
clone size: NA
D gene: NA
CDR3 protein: CASLMDSYNEQFF
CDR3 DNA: TGTGCCAGCCTAATGGACAGCTACAATGAGCAGTTCTTC